Listed below are T cell receptor beta chains from one sample, sequenced in a study of neurological immune-mediated disorders. MiXCR, applied by TCRdb to the 5' RACE reads, yields one record per CDR3 protein. Of fewer than 80,000 distinct CDR3 sequences in the sample, roughly 5% were seen once. Source material: PBMCs. These receptors all stem from a young woman with multiple sclerosis. CDR3s include the opening cysteine and the closing phenylalanine or tryptophan.

v_call	j_call	cdr3_aa
TRBV12-3/TRBV12-4	TRBJ2-6	CASSGPGAKVLTF
TRBV5-1	TRBJ2-7	CASSFRTGAYEQYF
TRBV12-3/TRBV12-4	TRBJ1-2	CASSFTESQRKKGYTF
TRBV5-1	TRBJ2-7	CASSTGLTYEQYF
TRBV27	TRBJ2-7	CASSLWSKAREQYF
TRBV20-1	TRBJ2-5	CSARSGGARETQYF
TRBV3-1	TRBJ2-1	CASSHTNRGASYNEQFF
TRBV12-3/TRBV12-4	TRBJ2-6	CASDPGANVLTF
TRBV10-3	TRBJ2-3	CATSLGASGPSTDTQYF
TRBV15	TRBJ2-7	CATSRDLYEQYF
TRBV7-2	TRBJ1-3	CASSFSRAGGNTIYF
TRBV5-6	TRBJ2-5	CASRQTSLGTQYF
TRBV4-1	TRBJ2-5	CASSRVTRPIFSGEDQETQYF
TRBV9	TRBJ1-5	CASSEPGGTPRMQPQNF
TRBV5-1	TRBJ2-1	CASSLAAGGPGGEQFF
TRBV20-1	TRBJ2-3	CSAPSGGATDTQYF
TRBV20-1	TRBJ1-2	CSASRQATNYGYTF
TRBV20-1	TRBJ2-5	CSAYRPSGDLETQYF